This T cell receptor beta chain comes out of a study of CD8+CD57+ T cells in acquired aplastic anemia. Study information: Recorded DNA amounts for sorted CD4+ and CD8+ cells had an average of roughly 3.4 ug. General study results and limits: About 29 shared CD8+ CDR3s appeared highly expressed within patients' immunodominant clones.

CDR3 and TCR beta VDJ profiling relied on a genomic DNA template. MiXCR, applied by TCRdb to the reads, yields one record per CDR3 protein. The sample consists of approximately 180,000 distinct CDR3 sequences, roughly 48% of them appearing once. Patients included in sequencing had previously demonstrated CD8+CD57+ cell expansion by flow cytometry. The diagnosis in all patients was severe acquired aplastic anemia. No therapy had been given to the patients at the time of blood sampling. To note about this clonotype: Antigen specificity is unknown.

Germline assignment: CDR1 SGHRS and CDR2 YFSETQ. This CDR3 has 15 amino acids. Between the trimmed V and J ends, which lost 2 bases and 4 bases, there was a span of 13 bases. The V call is TRBV5-1, the J call TRBJ2-1; D is perhaps TRBD2 (6 bases). The TCR was taken from a human donor with aplastic anemia. The sample taken for sequencing was sorted CD4+, CD8+, or CD8+CD57+ T cells (not recorded which) from PBMCs. The chain's CDR3 is CASSFTGLGYNEQFF. CDR3 DNA sequence: TGCGCCAGCAGCTTTACGGGACTCGGATACAATGAGCAGTTCTTC.